Sequencing of this T cell receptor (beta chain) was carried out in a study of shared clonotypes between healthy human individuals. Worth noting for this clone: The same CDR3 can be traced to other DNA sequences in this sample.

Sorted-subset replicate PCR reactions contained around 220 ng DNA, corresponding to tens of thousands of T cell genomes. The repertoire was sequenced with immunoSEQ multiplex PCR; TCRdb's copy has only in-frame clones and lacks some. The sample has some 2,000,000 clones; about 95% are singletons. CDR1 is SGDLS, CDR2 YYNGEE, per germline. This CDR3 spans 13 amino acids. Trimming removed 0 bases from V and 4 bases from J, with 5 bases in between. The J gene is TRBJ1-3, the V gene TRBV9; no clear D. The sample was naive CD4+ T cells sorted from blood. The subset is: CD45RA+ positively selected. This receptor was identified in a man between 18 and 35 years old in good health. The CDR3 is CASSVAQGNTIYF. CDR3 nucleotides: TGTGCCAGCAGCGTAGCACAGGGAAACACCATATATTTT.